The 30 T cell receptor beta chains listed next were all sequenced from one sample in a study of regulatory T cells in long-lasting Graves disease. Library construction for TCR beta used iRepertoire HTBI primers and Arm-PCR of CDR3 regions. TCRdb re-analysed the multiplex PCR reads in MiXCR, keeping a single row per CDR3 protein. Altogether 350,000 to 550,000 distinct CDR3 sequences are present, roughly 15% being singletons, with the ten largest covering about 25%. Time point here: newly diagnosed GD, antithyroid drugs for less than 3 months. RNA from PBMCs was the source of the TCR library. The sample also formed part of further work on T cells in Graves' hyperthyroidism and ophthalmopathy.

The material was peripheral blood mononuclear cells (PBMCs), obtained at new diagnosis, from a patient treated with antithyroid drugs. The receptors were sampled from a woman aged 18-29 years with Graves disease.

This clonotype was found many times. This chain joins TRBV5-4 and TRBJ1-6; the D gene is possibly TRBD1 (5 bases). The CDR3 spans 15 residues. Trimming removed 4 bases at V and 6 bases at J, with 14 bases between. The germline V gene encodes CDR1 SGHNT and CDR2 YYREEE (reference sequence). CDR3 sequence reads: CASSLPAGSNSPLHF. CDR3 in DNA: TGTGCCAGCAGCCTGCCAGCAGGGAGTAATTCACCCCTCCACTTT.

The chain has TRBV6-2 or TRBV6-3 and TRBJ1-2; 9 bases fit TRBD1. There are 12 residues in the CDR3. CDR1 is MNHEY, CDR2 SVGEGT, per germline. V shed 4 bases, J shed 8 bases, and the junction held 2 bases outside the gene matches. This chain's CDR3 is CASSSTGGGYTF. DNA for the CDR3: TGTGCCAGCAGTTCGACAGGGGGAGGCTACACCTTC.

Notes on this clonotype: A junction boundary mismatches the germline segment, possibly from a read error. J is TRBJ1-1 and V is TRBV5-1; possibly TRBD1 for D (5 bases). The CDR3 totals 15 residues. Germline values: CDR1 SGHRS, CDR2 YFSETQ. The CDR3 protein is CASNREQERTAEAFF. CDR3 coding DNA: TGTGCCAGCAATCGGGAACAGGAGCGAACGGCTGAAGCTTTCTTT.

In this sample, this clonotype turned up a few times. This sequence joins TRBV7-6 and TRBJ2-5; no clear D. Trimming took 0 bases from V and 5 from J, leaving 7 bases between them. The germline gives CDR1 SGHVS, CDR2 FNYEAQ. The CDR3 extends over 13 amino acids. The CDR3 DNA is TGTGCCAGCAGCTTAGCGGTAGGGGAGACCCAGTACTTC. Translating gives CASSLAVGETQYF.

This clonotype was picked up many times. V gene TRBV4-2 combines with J gene TRBJ2-1, with D perhaps TRBD2 (6 bases). There are 16 residues in the CDR3. Per germline, CDR1 LGHNA and CDR2 YNFKEQ. Trimming shortened V by 4 bases and J by 4 bases, and 17 bases separated the two germline ends. DNA of the CDR3: TGTGCCAGCAGCCCGAGCCGGGACTTCATATACAATGAGCAGTTCTTC. It yields the protein CASSPSRDFIYNEQFF.

This clonotype was observed a few times. The chain carries TRBV18 and TRBJ2-5; 10 bases line up with TRBD1. The trim removed 5 bases at V and 5 bases at J, leaving 5 bases unmatched. In germline, CDR1 is KGHSH, CDR2 LQKENI. CDR3 length: 14 residues. The CDR3 is CASSATGGVETQYF. The CDR3 DNA reads as TGTGCCAGCTCAGCGACAGGGGGCGTGGAGACCCAGTACTTC.

A note on this clonotype: This could be a read error, since a much larger clone is one nucleotide away. This chain links TRBV3-1 with TRBJ2-7; D is perhaps TRBD1 (6 bases). Per the germline V gene, CDR1 is LGHDT and CDR2 is YNNKEL (reference sequence). Trimming stripped 4 bases from V and 1 base from J, with 8 bases between. The CDR3 has 13 amino acids. CDR3 protein: CASSRTASYEQYF. CDR3 bases: TGTGCCAGCAGCCGGACAGCATCCTACGAGCAGTACTTC.

This clonotype was seen a handful of times. The chain employs TRBV6-1 and TRBJ2-1; D possibly uses TRBD1 or TRBD2 (5 bases each). The V end lost 7 bases, the J end lost 7 bases, and 26 bases lay between the germline ends. The CDR3 has 17 residues. In germline, CDR1 is MNHNS, CDR2 SASEGT. CDR3 amino acids: CASTPSGYWESLNEQFF. The DNA of the CDR3 is TGTGCCAGCACCCCCTCAGGGTATTGGGAGTCCCTGAATGAGCAGTTCTTC.

This clonotype was detected ten times or more. The V gene is TRBV15, the J gene TRBJ2-5; D perhaps matches TRBD2 (5 bases). Germline lookup yields CDR1 LNHNV and CDR2 YYDKDF (reference sequence). V was clipped by 0 bases and J by 5 bases, with 13 bases between them. The CDR3 sequence is 15 residues long. DNA for the CDR3: TGTGCCACCAGCAGAGAGGGGTGGGAGCGGGAGACCCAGTACTTC. This sequence encodes CATSREGWERETQYF.

The chain has TRBV4-1 and TRBJ1-2; tentatively, D is TRBD1 (5 bases). This CDR3 spans 14 amino acids. The V end was cut by 0 bases, the J end by 8 bases, with 13 bases between. CDR1 is MGHRA, CDR2 YSYEKL, per germline. The CDR3 protein is CASSQERAGKGYTF. The CDR3 DNA reads TGCGCCAGCAGCCAAGAAAGGGCAGGGAAGGGCTACACCTTC.

This clonotype was counted ten times or more. The chain recombines TRBV20-1 with TRBJ2-3, with 9 bases matching TRBD2. V shed 2 bases, J shed 4 bases, and the junction held 7 bases outside the gene matches. Per the germline V gene, CDR1 is DFQATT and CDR2 is SNEGSKA (reference sequence). This CDR3 region has 15 residues. In DNA form, the CDR3 reads TGCAGTGCTAGAACCGGGACTAGCAGAGCAGATACGCAGTATTTT. Translating it yields CSARTGTSRADTQYF.

This clonotype was recorded at least ten times. This chain connects TRBV28 to TRBJ2-7, with 9 bases lining up with TRBD2. The CDR3 has 13 amino acids. Germline V gene sequence: CDR1 MDHEN, CDR2 SYDVKM. Losses at the gene ends were 5 bases for V and 5 bases for J; bases not matched to a gene: 4. CDR3 nucleotides: TGTGCCAGCAGTCCTAGCGGGATTCACGAGCAGTACTTC. It is translated as CASSPSGIHEQYF. Based on the CDR3 plus reference TRBV28 and TRBJ2-7, the full variable domain is DVKVTQSSRYLVKRTGEKVFLECVQDMDHENMFWYRQDPGLGLRLIYFSYDVKMKEKGDIPEGYSVSREKKERFSLILESASTNQTSMYLCASSPSGIHEQYFGPGTRLTVT.

In this sample, this clonotype turned up many times. The chain combines TRBV28 with TRBJ1-1; D gene ambiguous. The CDR3 is 12 residues long. Germline CDR1 MDHEN, CDR2 SYDVKM. V was trimmed by 6 bases and J by 0 bases, leaving 5 bases between them. The DNA of the CDR3 is TGTGCCAGCAGGAGCATGAACACTGAAGCTTTCTTT. This encodes CASRSMNTEAFF.

This clonotype was found many times. The chain employs TRBV7-2 and TRBJ2-3, with 9 bases aligning to TRBD2. This CDR3 comprises 16 residues. The J segment lost 2 bases and the V segment lost 1 base, leaving 4 bases of the junction unmatched. Germline lookup yields CDR1 SGHTA and CDR2 FQGNSA. The CDR3: CASSLGGGRATDTQYF. Written as DNA, the CDR3 is TGTGCCAGCAGCTTAGGGGGCGGGAGGGCCACAGATACGCAGTATTTT.

In this sample, this clonotype turned up a few times. CDR3 coding DNA: TGTGCCAGCAGTCGTGAGGGGGCACAAGAAAAACTGTTTTTT. It encodes CASSREGAQEKLFF. The J gene is TRBJ1-4, the V gene TRBV12-3 or TRBV12-4; 7 positions match TRBD1. The CDR3 consists of 14 residues. The trim removed 5 bases at V and 8 bases at J, leaving 8 bases unmatched.

Many counts were recorded for this clonotype. The chain combines TRBV28 with TRBJ2-7, with unresolved D. The CDR3 has 12 residues. The germline V gene encodes CDR1 MDHEN and CDR2 SYDVKM. The V and J ends lost 1 base and 3 bases respectively, with 4 bases between them. CDR3 nucleotides: TGTGCCAGCAGTTTATCGGGCTACGAGCAGTACTTC. Translation gives CASSLSGYEQYF. Supplemented by reference TRBV28 and TRBJ2-7, the full variable domain reads DVKVTQSSRYLVKRTGEKVFLECVQDMDHENMFWYRQDPGLGLRLIYFSYDVKMKEKGDIPEGYSVSREKKERFSLILESASTNQTSMYLCASSLSGYEQYFGPGTRLTVT.

Ten or more counts support this clonotype. The genes are TRBV20-1 and TRBJ2-3, with a possible D match to TRBD1 (6 bases). Germline CDR1 and CDR2: DFQATT and SNEGSKA (reference sequence). Trimming left V 0 bases short and J 0 bases short, with 13 bases between. This CDR3 contains 16 residues. Written as DNA, the CDR3 is TGCAGTGCTAGAGATTGGGGGACAACTAGCACAGATACGCAGTATTTT. The encoded protein is CSARDWGTTSTDTQYF.

The sample holds one count of this clonotype. This chain joins TRBV12-3 or TRBV12-4 and TRBJ2-3, with D possibly being TRBD2 (8 bases). The J call is uncertain, as TRBJ2-5 better fits the DNA end. The CDR3 covers 16 residues. Here the CDR3 DNA reads TGTGCCAGCAGCCCAAGACAGGGACTAGTTGGAGAGACCCAGTACTTC. It codes for CASSPRQGLVGETQYF.

This clonotype was observed at least ten times. The chain has TRBV20-1 and TRBJ2-3; 11 bases line up with TRBD2. V shed 5 bases and J 2 bases; nucleotides not matched to a gene: 18. Germline loops: CDR1 DFQATT, CDR2 SNEGSKA (reference sequence). The CDR3 extends over 19 amino acids. As DNA, the CDR3 is TGCAGTGCTTGGAGAATCACAGGGACTAGCGGCGCAATCACAGATACGCAGTATTTT. Translation: CSAWRITGTSGAITDTQYF.

In its sample, this clonotype was seen a few times. The chain carries TRBV5-1 and TRBJ1-5; D uncertain. This CDR3 is built from 15 residues. V dropped 0 bases and J dropped 7 bases, with 14 bases sitting between them. Germline V lookup: CDR1 SGHRS, CDR2 YFSETQ. CDR3 sequence reads: CASSLGWGMGQPQHF. The CDR3 DNA reads TGCGCCAGCAGCTTGGGGTGGGGAATGGGGCAGCCCCAGCATTTT. The full variable domain, its missing parts supplied by reference TRBV5-1 and TRBJ1-5, is KAGVTQTPRYLIKTRGQQVTLSCSPISGHRSVSWYQQTPGQGLQFLFEYFSETQRNKGNFPGRFSGRQFSNSRSEMNVSTLELGDSALYLCASSLGWGMGQPQHFGDGTRLSIL.

Regarding this clonotype: A much larger clone differs by one base, so this may be a read error. The rearrangement links TRBV6-5 to TRBJ2-1, with a tentative D call TRBD1 (5 bases). Trimming took 4 bases from V and 10 from J, leaving 17 bases between them. The CDR3 is 14 residues long. Germline CDR1 reads MNHEY; CDR2 reads SVGAGI. CDR3 coding DNA: TGTGCCAGCAGTTCCACCCAATCCCAGGGAGAGCAGTTCTTC. The encoded protein is CASSSTQSQGEQFF.

This clonotype was recorded many times. The chain links TRBV5-5 to TRBJ2-1; D possibly corresponds to TRBD2 (6 bases). Between the trimmed V and J ends, which lost 0 bases and 10 bases, there was a span of 11 bases. The CDR3 sequence is 13 residues long. Germline V gene sequence: CDR1 SGHKS, CDR2 YYEKEE (reference sequence). In DNA, the CDR3 is TGTGCCAGCAGCTTGGGGCGGGAACGGGAGCAGTTCTTC. This encodes CASSLGREREQFF. The full variable domain, rest sourced from reference TRBV5-5 and TRBJ2-1, is DAGVTQSPTHLIKTRGQQVTLRCSPISGHKSVSWYQQVLGQGPQFIFQYYEKEERGRGNFPDRFSARQFPNYSSELNVNALLLGDSALYLCASSLGREREQFFGPGTRLTVL.

In its sample, this clonotype was seen many times. The chain links TRBV7-2 to TRBJ1-2; TRBD1 agrees at 9 bases. The CDR3 contains 13 residues. The V and J ends lost 6 bases and 7 bases, in that order; junction bases with no gene match: 6. The germline V gene encodes CDR1 SGHTA and CDR2 FQGNSA. The DNA of the CDR3 is TGTGCCAGCAGTCAACAGGGGGCCCTTGGCTACACCTTC. Encoded protein: CASSQQGALGYTF. The full variable domain, rest sourced from reference TRBV7-2 and TRBJ1-2, is GAGVSQSPSNKVTEKGKDVELRCDPISGHTALYWYRQSLGQGLEFLIYFQGNSAPDKSGLPSDRFSAERTGGSVSTLTIQRTQQEDSAVYLCASSQQGALGYTFGSGTRLTVV.

This clonotype has a handful of counts. The V call is TRBV20-1, the J call TRBJ2-3; tentatively, D is TRBD2 (6 bases). With 4 bases removed from V and 2 bases from J, the gap between germline ends came to 13 bases. Germline V gives CDR1 DFQATT, CDR2 SNEGSKA (reference sequence). This CDR3 is built from 14 residues. The CDR3 protein is CSAINWEDTDTQYF. DNA for the CDR3: TGCAGTGCTATAAACTGGGAGGACACAGATACGCAGTATTTT.

J is TRBJ1-2 and V is TRBV10-3, with D tentatively TRBD1 (6 bases). There are 14 residues in the CDR3. The ends were cut back, 3 bases at V and 3 bases at J, with 11 bases in the middle. Germline V lookup: CDR1 ENHRY, CDR2 SYGVKD. CDR3 in DNA: TGTGCCATCAGTGATACAGGGCCGGACTATGGCTACACCTTC. This sequence encodes CAISDTGPDYGYTF.

This clonotype has a count of ten or more. V and J are TRBV20-1 and TRBJ1-2; no firm D call. The CDR3 totals 13 residues. Germline V gene lookup returns CDR1 DFQATT and CDR2 SNEGSKA (reference sequence). Deletions cut 0 bases from V and 8 bases from J, with 13 bases between. The CDR3 here is CSARDGPPSGYTF. The CDR3 DNA sequence: TGCAGTGCTAGAGATGGTCCCCCGTCCGGCTACACCTTC.

This chain links TRBV6-2 or TRBV6-3 with TRBJ2-1; D call uncertain. V was shortened by 0 bases and J by 2 bases, with 17 bases between the two germline ends. The length of the CDR3 is 18 residues. The germline gives CDR1 MNHEY, CDR2 SVGEGT. CDR3 in DNA: TGTGCCAGCAGTTACTCCCGCAGATACCACGGAACCTACAATGAGCAGTTCTTC. It yields the protein CASSYSRRYHGTYNEQFF.

The table lists this clonotype with a few counts. The chain combines TRBV9 with TRBJ2-3; D is possibly TRBD2 (5 bases). Trimming left V 0 bases short and J 2 bases short, with 10 bases between. Looked up from germline, CDR1 is SGDLS and CDR2 is YYNGEE. The CDR3 length is 15 residues. CDR3 protein: CASSVESGITDTQYF. The CDR3 DNA reads TGTGCCAGCAGCGTAGAATCCGGGATCACAGATACGCAGTATTTT.

This clonotype was counted at least ten times. The V gene is TRBV11-2, the J gene TRBJ2-5; D uncertain. CDR3 length equals 12 residues. Deletions cut 3 bases from V and 5 bases from J, with 7 bases between. In germline, CDR1 is SGHAT, CDR2 FQNNGV. The CDR3 DNA reads as TGTGCCAGCAGCTTGAAAGGGGAGACCCAGTACTTC. Amino acid sequence: CASSLKGETQYF.

This clonotype was counted ten times or more. This sequence joins TRBV5-5 and TRBJ1-3; 8 bases are a match to TRBD1. The CDR3 has 16 amino acids. Germline-derived CDR1 and CDR2 are SGHKS and YYEKEE (reference sequence). The J segment lost 2 bases and the V segment lost 4 bases, leaving 8 bases of the junction unmatched. CDR3 nucleotides: TGTGCCAGCAGCAGTGGACAGGGAGTAACTGGAAACACCATATATTTT. It specifies CASSSGQGVTGNTIYF.